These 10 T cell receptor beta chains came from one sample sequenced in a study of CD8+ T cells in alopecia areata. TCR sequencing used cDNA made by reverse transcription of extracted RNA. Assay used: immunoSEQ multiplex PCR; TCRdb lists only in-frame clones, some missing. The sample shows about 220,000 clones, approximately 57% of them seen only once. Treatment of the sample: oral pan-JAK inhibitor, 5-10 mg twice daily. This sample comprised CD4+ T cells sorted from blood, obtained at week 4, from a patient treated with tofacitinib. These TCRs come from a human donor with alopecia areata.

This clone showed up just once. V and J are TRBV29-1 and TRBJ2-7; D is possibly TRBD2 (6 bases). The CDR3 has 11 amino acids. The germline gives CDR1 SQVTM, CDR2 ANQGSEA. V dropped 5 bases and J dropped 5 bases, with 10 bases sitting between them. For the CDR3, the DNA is TGCAGCGTTCGTGGAGGGGACGAGCAGTACTTC. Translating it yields CSVRGGDEQYF.

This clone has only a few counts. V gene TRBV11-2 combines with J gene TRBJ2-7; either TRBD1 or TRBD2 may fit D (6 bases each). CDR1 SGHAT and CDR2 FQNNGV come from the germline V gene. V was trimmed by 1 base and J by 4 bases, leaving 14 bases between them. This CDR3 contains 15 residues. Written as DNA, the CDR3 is TGTGCCAGCAGCTTAGTGAGGGGGGCGCGTTACGAGCAGTACTTC. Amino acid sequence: CASSLVRGARYEQYF. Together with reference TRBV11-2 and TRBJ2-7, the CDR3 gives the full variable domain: EAGVAQSPRYKIIEKRQSVAFWCNPISGHATLYWYQQILGQGPKLLIQFQNNGVVDDSQLPKDRFSAERLKGVDSTLKIQPAKLEDSAVYLCASSLVRGARYEQYFGPGTRLTVT.

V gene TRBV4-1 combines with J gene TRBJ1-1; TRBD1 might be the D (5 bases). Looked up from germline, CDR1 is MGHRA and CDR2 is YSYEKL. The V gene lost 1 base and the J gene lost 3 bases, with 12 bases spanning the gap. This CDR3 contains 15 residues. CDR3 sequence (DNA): TGCGCCAGCAGCCAAGTCGGGGGTATGGACACTGAAGCTTTCTTT. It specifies CASSQVGGMDTEAFF.

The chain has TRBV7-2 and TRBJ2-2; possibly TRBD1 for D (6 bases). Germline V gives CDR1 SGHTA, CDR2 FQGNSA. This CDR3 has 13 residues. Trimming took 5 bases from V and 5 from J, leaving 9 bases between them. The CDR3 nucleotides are TGTGCCAGCAGCAACAGGGTGACCGGGGAGCTGTTTTTT. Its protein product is CASSNRVTGELFF.

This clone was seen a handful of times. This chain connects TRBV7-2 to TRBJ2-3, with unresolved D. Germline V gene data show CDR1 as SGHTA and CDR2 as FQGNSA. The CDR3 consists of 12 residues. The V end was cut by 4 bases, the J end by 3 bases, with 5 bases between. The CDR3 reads CASSSITDTQYF. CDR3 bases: TGTGCCAGCAGCTCCATAACAGATACGCAGTATTTT. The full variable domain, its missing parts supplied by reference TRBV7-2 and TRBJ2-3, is GAGVSQSPSNKVTEKGKDVELRCDPISGHTALYWYRQSLGQGLEFLIYFQGNSAPDKSGLPSDRFSAERTGGSVSTLTIQRTQQEDSAVYLCASSSITDTQYFGPGTRLTVL.

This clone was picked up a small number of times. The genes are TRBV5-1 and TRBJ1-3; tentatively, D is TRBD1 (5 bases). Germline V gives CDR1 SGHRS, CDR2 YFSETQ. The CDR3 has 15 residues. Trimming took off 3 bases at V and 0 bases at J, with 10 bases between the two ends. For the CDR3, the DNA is TGCGCCAGCAGCTGGGGACGAGACTCTGGAAACACCATATATTTT. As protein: CASSWGRDSGNTIYF. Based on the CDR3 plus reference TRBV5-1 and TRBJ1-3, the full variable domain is KAGVTQTPRYLIKTRGQQVTLSCSPISGHRSVSWYQQTPGQGLQFLFEYFSETQRNKGNFPGRFSGRQFSNSRSEMNVSTLELGDSALYLCASSWGRDSGNTIYFGEGSWLTVV.

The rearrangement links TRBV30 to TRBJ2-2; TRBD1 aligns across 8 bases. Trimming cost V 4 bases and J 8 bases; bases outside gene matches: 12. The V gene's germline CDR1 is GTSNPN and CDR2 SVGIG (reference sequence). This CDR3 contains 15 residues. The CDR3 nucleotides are TGTGCCTGGACCACTGGACCAGGGGGCTCTGGGGAGCTGTTTTTT. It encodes CAWTTGPGGSGELFF.

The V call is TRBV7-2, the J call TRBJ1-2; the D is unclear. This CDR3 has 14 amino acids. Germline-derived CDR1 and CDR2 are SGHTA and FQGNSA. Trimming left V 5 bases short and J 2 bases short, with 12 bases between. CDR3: CASSPIGLNYGYTF. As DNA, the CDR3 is TGTGCCAGCAGCCCTATCGGGCTGAACTATGGCTACACCTTC.

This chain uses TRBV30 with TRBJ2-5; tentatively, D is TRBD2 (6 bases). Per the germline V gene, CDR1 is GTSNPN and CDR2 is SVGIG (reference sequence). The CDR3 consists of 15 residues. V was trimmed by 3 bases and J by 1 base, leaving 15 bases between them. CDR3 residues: CAWSSVASVQETQYF. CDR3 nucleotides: TGTGCCTGGAGCTCAGTGGCTAGCGTCCAAGAGACCCAGTACTTC.

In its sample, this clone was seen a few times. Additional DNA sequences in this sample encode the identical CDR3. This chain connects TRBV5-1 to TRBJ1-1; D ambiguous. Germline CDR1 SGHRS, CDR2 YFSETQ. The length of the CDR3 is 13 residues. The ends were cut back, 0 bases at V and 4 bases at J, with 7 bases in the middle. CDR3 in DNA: TGCGCCAGCAGCTTGGAACTGGGCACTGAAGCTTTCTTT. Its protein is CASSLELGTEAFF.